Here is one T cell receptor (beta chain) with its context. Its antigen is unknown. This entry comes from a study of graft-versus-host responses after intestinal transplantation. In the study overall: Once they had received anti-thymocyte globulin induction, all recipients took tacrolimus and steroids for approximately three years.

Sequencing was performed with immunoSEQ multiplex PCR; in TCRdb, only in-frame clones are kept and a portion is missing. The sample consists of more than 65,000 clones, just under 95% of them appearing once. Germline loops: CDR1 MDHEN, CDR2 SYDVKM. After removal of 5 bases from V and 8 bases from J, the junction contained 8 bases not matched to a gene. The CDR3 consists of 13 residues. The rearrangement uses TRBV28 and TRBJ1-2; 7 bases line up with TRBD1. Source: unstimulated CD8+ T cells sorted from spleen or lymph node cells, taken before intestinal transplant. The TCR sequence derives from a human donor who received an intestinal transplant. CDR3 bases: TGTGCCAGCAGTCAAACCAGGGGGTTCGGCTACACCTTC. Its protein is CASSQTRGFGYTF.